This T cell receptor beta chain is from a study of cytomegalovirus exposure and HLA in healthy donors. Study-level findings and limits: TCR beta V- and J-gene trimming was later associated with a missense DCLRE1C variant. Later analysis identified several of the most significant clusters that appeared linked to common viral pathogens. TCR beta chains numbering some 160 were designated cytomegalovirus-associated.

Amplification used 60 Vbeta primers and 13 Jbeta primers. TCRdb keeps only in-frame clones here, not all; method: immunoSEQ multiplex PCR. The table includes 85,000 to 120,000 clones, 70% to 80% detected once. Note on this clone: Antigen specificity is unknown.

Germline V gene lookup returns CDR1 MGHDK and CDR2 SYGVNS. CDR3 size: 14 residues. V was clipped by 10 bases and J by 5 bases; unmatched bases: 4. The rearrangement uses TRBV25-1 and TRBJ2-1; 14 bases agree with TRBD2. The receptor's source is a female donor in good health and CMV-seronegative. The sample comprised PBMCs. The chain's CDR3 is CATRTSGGNNEQFF. CDR3 nucleotides: TGTGCCACTCGGACTAGCGGGGGGAACAATGAGCAGTTCTTC.